What follows are 14 T cell receptor beta chains derived from one specimen sequenced in a study of blood T cells in healthy people across ages. A J-beta primer mix and a sample-barcoded 5' primer were used in a second PCR of about 6 to 12 cycles. TCRdb re-analysed the 5' RACE reads in MiXCR, keeping a single row per CDR3 protein. The data contain over 600,000 distinct CDR3 sequences, more than 50% of them singletons. Sample: blood. Source of these receptors: a middle-aged man in good health.

The chain uses TRBV20-1 and TRBJ2-3; 9 nucleotides agree with TRBD2. J was trimmed by 4 bases and V by 5 bases; bases with no gene match: 10. The CDR3 runs 15 residues. CDR1 and CDR2 from the germline V gene are DFQATT and SNEGSKA (reference sequence). The CDR3 sequence: CSAPQGLALADTQYF. CDR3 nucleotides: TGCAGTGCTCCGCAGGGACTAGCATTAGCAGATACGCAGTATTTT.

The chain recombines TRBV7-2 with TRBJ2-1; 9 bases fit TRBD1. The length of the CDR3 is 15 residues. Trimming removed 6 bases from V and 4 bases from J; junction bases left unmatched: 7. Germline V gives CDR1 SGHTA, CDR2 FQGNSA. This CDR3 reads CASSLTGTGYNEQFF. The CDR3 coding sequence is TGTGCCAGCAGTTTGACCGGGACAGGGTACAATGAGCAGTTCTTC.

V is TRBV9 and J is TRBJ1-6; a possible D gene is TRBD1 (6 bases). CDR1 is SGDLS, CDR2 YYNGEE, per germline. This CDR3 comprises 14 residues. The V gene lost 3 bases and the J gene lost 11 bases, with 15 bases spanning the gap. CDR3 in DNA: TGTGCCAGCAGCGGAACAGGGTTAGTGGCACCCCTCCACTTT. It yields the protein CASSGTGLVAPLHF.

The sample holds a few counts of this clonotype. The chain employs TRBV28 and TRBJ2-7, with D possibly TRBD1 on 6 matching bases. Looked up from germline, CDR1 is MDHEN and CDR2 is SYDVKM. The CDR3 sequence is 16 residues long. Trimming shortened V by 2 bases and J by 6 bases, and 20 bases separated the two germline ends. The CDR3 sequence is CASSLPNTGFDSEQYF. The CDR3 DNA reads as TGTGCCAGCAGTTTACCAAACACAGGGTTCGATAGCGAGCAGTACTTC.

This chain uses TRBV7-6 with TRBJ2-6; no firm D call. CDR1 and CDR2 from the germline V gene are SGHVS and FNYEAQ. This CDR3 contains 16 residues. V lost 4 bases, J lost 1 base, and 11 bases lay in between. The CDR3 DNA reads as TGTGCCAGCAGCTCTTCGGCGGCTTCTGGGGCCAACGTCCTGACTTTC. It yields the protein CASSSSAASGANVLTF.

This clonotype showed up just a few times. The rearrangement joins TRBV12-3 or TRBV12-4 to TRBJ1-2; a weak D match, TRBD1 (5 bases). V was pared by 2 bases and J by 8 bases, with 9 bases between. The CDR3 has 12 amino acids. CDR3 nucleotides: TGTGCCAGCAGTTTAACGCGGGGCGGCTACACCTTC. Its translation is CASSLTRGGYTF.

The DNA for the CDR3 is TGCAGCGTAGCCACAGGAAATCAGCCCCAGCATTTT. Its translation is CSVATGNQPQHF. The chain is built from TRBV29-1 and TRBJ1-5; possible D gene TRBD1, 5 bases. This CDR3 region has 12 residues. Germline V lookup: CDR1 SQVTM, CDR2 ANQGSEA. Trimming removed 6 bases from V and 4 bases from J, with 10 bases in between.

Only one count was recorded for this clonotype. One end of the junction does not line up with germline, which may come from a read error. The chain uses TRBV7-7 and TRBJ2-3; D is uncertain. The CDR3 spans 15 residues. The germline gives CDR1 SSHAT, CDR2 FNYEAQ (reference sequence). The DNA of the CDR3 is TGTGCTAGCAGCTTATCCCATCATCCTACGGATACGCAGTATTTT. Translated, it gives CASSLSHHPTDTQYF.

This clonotype has only one observation. The chain employs TRBV29-1 and TRBJ2-5; possibly TRBD2 for D (6 bases). Germline V gives CDR1 SQVTM, CDR2 ANQGSEA. V dropped 4 bases and J dropped 4 bases, with 13 bases sitting between them. The CDR3 is made up of 13 amino acids. The CDR3 sequence is CSVATSWGETQYF. The CDR3 region has the DNA TGCAGCGTTGCAACTAGCTGGGGAGAGACCCAGTACTTC.

This clonotype was picked up a small number of times. The chain carries TRBV29-1 and TRBJ2-3; 7 bases map to TRBD2. This CDR3 is built from 11 residues. Germline V gene lookup returns CDR1 SQVTM and CDR2 ANQGSEA. The CDR3 protein is CVGLDRNTQYF. CDR3 bases: TGCGTCGGACTAGATAGAAATACGCAGTATTTT.

This chain uses TRBV20-1 with TRBJ1-2; tentatively, D is TRBD1 (6 bases). CDR1 and CDR2 from the germline V gene are DFQATT and SNEGSKA (reference sequence). With 0 bases removed from V and 8 bases from J, the gap between germline ends came to 16 bases. The CDR3 covers 14 residues. The CDR3 region is CSARDRGDLYGYTF. The CDR3 nucleotides read TGCAGTGCTAGAGATAGGGGGGACTTGTACGGCTACACCTTC.

The CDR3 DNA follows: TGTGCCAGCAGCTTAGCAAGCGGGGCTAGCACAGATACGCAGTATTTT. It is translated as CASSLASGASTDTQYF. The chain combines TRBV7-9 with TRBJ2-3, with TRBD2 matching over 7 bases. V was clipped by 0 bases and J by 0 bases; unmatched bases: 3. The CDR3 consists of 16 residues. The V gene's germline CDR1 is SEHNR and CDR2 FQNEAQ (reference sequence).

This chain joins TRBV10-3 and TRBJ1-2; 8 bases match TRBD1. CDR1 and CDR2 (germline): ENHRY, SYGVKD. This CDR3 comprises 14 residues. V trimming: 0 bases; J trimming: 4 bases; junction bases outside the gene matches: 1. The CDR3 loop reads CAISESGQVYGYTF. CDR3 DNA: TGTGCCATCAGTGAGTCGGGACAGGTCTATGGCTACACCTTC.

The gene calls are TRBV20-1 and TRBJ1-5, with TRBD1 identical over 8 bases. The V gene end was trimmed by 5 bases and the J gene end by 6 bases; junction bases not matched to a gene: 12. CDR3 length equals 15 residues. CDR1 and CDR2 from the germline V gene are DFQATT and SNEGSKA (reference sequence). This CDR3 reads CSAGTGQGWGQPQHF. CDR3 DNA sequence: TGCAGTGCTGGGACAGGACAAGGTTGGGGTCAGCCCCAGCATTTT.